Each of the 4 T cell receptor beta chains below was sequenced from the same sample in a study of CXCR3-negative and CXCR3-positive naive CD8 T cells. UMI labels and 5' RACE were used to prepare the TRB cDNA libraries. From the 5' RACE reads, TCRdb lists one entry per CDR3 protein and no DNA. Recorded for this sample: over 45,000 distinct CDR3 sequences. The sequenced material came from memory CD8+ T cells from blood. These receptors came from a human donor in good health. Some clones in this sample may be carry-over from other donors' samples.

The V call is TRBV10-1, the J call TRBJ2-7; TCRdb's D call, TRBD2, is unchecked because there is no DNA. Per the germline V gene, CDR1 is WNHNN and CDR2 is SYGVQD (reference sequence). The CDR3 is 14 amino acids. This chain's CDR3 is CASSDPREPYEQYF.

The V and J genes are TRBV20-1 and TRBJ2-5. This CDR3 is built from 13 residues. Germline V gives CDR1 DFQATT, CDR2 SNEGSKA (reference sequence). This CDR3 is CSASTGNQETQYF.

The gene calls are TRBV7-8 and TRBJ2-2; no DNA is available, so the TRBD1 call from TCRdb remains unchecked. Germline CDR1 SGHVS, CDR2 FQNEAQ. This CDR3 is 15 amino acids long. CDR3 amino acids: CASSFRGLGTGELFF.

The chain has TRBV28 and TRBJ2-1; the TCRdb D gene call, TRBD2, has no DNA to confirm it. Germline loops: CDR1 MDHEN, CDR2 SYDVKM. The CDR3 sequence is 21 residues long. The CDR3 loop reads CASTDLHGGTSGGAVQDEQFF.